The rows below give T cell receptor beta chains drawn from one sample of a study of beta chain features in type 1 diabetes. Assay: immunoSEQ multiplex PCR; the TCRdb copy retains only in-frame clones and omits some. This table has roughly 400,000 clones, 9.6% appearing once. The sample was central memory CD4+ T cells from blood. These receptors all come from a man younger than 45 with type 1 diabetes. Both conserved end residues are part of each CDR3. The order of the fields is clone size, V gene, D gene, J gene, CDR3 protein, CDR3 DNA. A D gene is named only where the DNA matches it firmly. Clone size appears in some rows only: once, few, many, or a class for an expanded clone.

abundance: NA; v_gene: TRBV11-3; d_gene: NA; j_gene: TRBJ2-6; CDR3aa: CASSLGGTYSGANVLTF; CDR3nt: TGTGCCAGCAGCTTAGGCGGAACGTACTCTGGGGCCAACGTCCTGACTTTC
abundance: NA; v_gene: TRBV28; d_gene: NA; j_gene: TRBJ2-7; CDR3aa: CASSFGRTSSYEQYF; CDR3nt: TGTGCCAGCAGTTTCGGACGAACGAGCTCCTACGAGCAGTACTTC
abundance: NA; v_gene: TRBV19; d_gene: TRBD2; j_gene: TRBJ2-5; CDR3aa: CASSNRLASQETQYF; CDR3nt: TGTGCCAGTAGTAACAGACTAGCGTCCCAAGAGACCCAGTACTTC
abundance: NA; v_gene: TRBV30; d_gene: NA; j_gene: TRBJ2-5; CDR3aa: CAWTGGETQYF; CDR3nt: TGTGCCTGGACAGGGGGGGAGACCCAGTACTTC
abundance: NA; v_gene: TRBV28; d_gene: TRBD1; j_gene: TRBJ2-7; CDR3aa: CASSSGQISYEQYF; CDR3nt: TGTGCCAGCAGTTCGGGACAGATCTCCTACGAGCAGTACTTC
abundance: many; v_gene: TRBV9; d_gene: NA; j_gene: TRBJ1-5; CDR3aa: CASSVSSLDQPQHF; CDR3nt: TGTGCCAGCAGCGTATCTAGCTTGGATCAGCCCCAGCATTTT
abundance: NA; v_gene: TRBV5-4; d_gene: NA; j_gene: TRBJ2-5; CDR3aa: CASSLGSSYQETQYF; CDR3nt: TGTGCCAGCAGCTTGGGCAGCTCGTACCAAGAGACCCAGTACTTC
abundance: once; v_gene: TRBV5-6; d_gene: NA; j_gene: TRBJ1-3; CDR3aa: CASSLVGAERGNTIYF; CDR3nt: TGTGCCAGCAGCTTGGTCGGGGCAGAGCGGGGAAACACCATATATTTT
abundance: few; v_gene: TRBV11-2; d_gene: NA; j_gene: TRBJ2-2; CDR3aa: CASSPLRGANTGELFF; CDR3nt: TGTGCCAGCAGCCCCCTTCGGGGGGCCAACACCGGGGAGCTGTTTTTT
abundance: NA; v_gene: TRBV19; d_gene: NA; j_gene: TRBJ1-1; CDR3aa: CASLRGVETTEAFF; CDR3nt: TGTGCCAGTCTCCGGGGGGTGGAGACCACTGAAGCTTTCTTT
abundance: few; v_gene: TRBV7-8; d_gene: NA; j_gene: TRBJ1-5; CDR3aa: CASSLREDQPQHF; CDR3nt: TGTGCCAGCAGCTTGAGGGAAGATCAGCCCCAGCATTTT
abundance: NA; v_gene: TRBV15; d_gene: NA; j_gene: TRBJ2-5; CDR3aa: CATSLQNRETQYF; CDR3nt: TGTGCCACCAGCCTTCAGAACCGAGAGACCCAGTACTTC
abundance: NA; v_gene: TRBV7-9; d_gene: TRBD2; j_gene: TRBJ2-7; CDR3aa: CASSSTSGRTYEQYF; CDR3nt: TGTGCCAGCAGCTCTACTAGCGGGAGGACCTACGAGCAGTACTTC
abundance: NA; v_gene: TRBV7-9; d_gene: NA; j_gene: TRBJ1-4; CDR3aa: CASSLARGNEKLFF; CDR3nt: TGTGCCAGCAGCCTAGCCAGGGGTAACGAAAAACTGTTTTTT
abundance: few; v_gene: TRBV18; d_gene: NA; j_gene: TRBJ2-7; CDR3aa: CASSPELVGEQYF; CDR3nt: TGTGCCAGCTCACCAGAACTAGTAGGCGAGCAGTACTTC
abundance: many; v_gene: TRBV14; d_gene: TRBD2; j_gene: TRBJ2-7; CDR3aa: CASSRQRGNTYEQYF; CDR3nt: TGTGCCAGCAGCCGGCAGCGGGGCAATACCTACGAGCAGTACTTC
abundance: NA; v_gene: TRBV11-1; d_gene: NA; j_gene: TRBJ2-5; CDR3aa: CASSPPVFERLETQYF; CDR3nt: TGTGCCAGCAGCCCCCCTGTTTTCGAGAGGCTAGAGACCCAGTACTTC
abundance: NA; v_gene: TRBV6-6; d_gene: TRBD2; j_gene: TRBJ2-5; CDR3aa: CASSAAGGDETQYF; CDR3nt: TGTGCCAGCAGTGCAGCGGGAGGGGACGAGACCCAGTACTTC
abundance: many; v_gene: TRBV4-3; d_gene: NA; j_gene: TRBJ1-4; CDR3aa: CASSQGSSDRENEKLFF; CDR3nt: TGCGCCAGCAGCCAAGGCAGTTCGGACAGAGAAAATGAAAAACTGTTTTTT
abundance: few; v_gene: TRBV6-4; d_gene: NA; j_gene: TRBJ1-2; CDR3aa: CASSDSYRSRWSNYGYTF; CDR3nt: TGTGCCAGCAGTGACTCGTATCGTTCTCGGTGGAGTAACTATGGCTACACCTTC
abundance: NA; v_gene: TRBV7-8; d_gene: NA; j_gene: TRBJ1-5; CDR3aa: CASSLGGGPISNQPQHF; CDR3nt: TGTGCCAGCAGCTTAGGCGGTGGACCGATTAGCAATCAGCCCCAGCATTTT
abundance: NA; v_gene: TRBV11-2; d_gene: NA; j_gene: TRBJ1-2; CDR3aa: CASSLRGQDGAYGYTF; CDR3nt: TGTGCCAGCAGCTTAAGAGGCCAAGACGGGGCCTATGGCTACACCTTC
abundance: few; v_gene: TRBV30; d_gene: NA; j_gene: TRBJ2-7; CDR3aa: CAWRSPGLSGEQYF; CDR3nt: TGTGCCTGGCGGAGTCCAGGTCTTTCCGGAGAGCAGTACTTC
abundance: NA; v_gene: TRBV5-1; d_gene: TRBD2; j_gene: TRBJ2-1; CDR3aa: CASSLRSGGSSGEQFF; CDR3nt: TGCGCCAGCAGCTTGAGGTCGGGAGGGTCTTCGGGTGAGCAGTTCTTC
abundance: few; v_gene: TRBV19; d_gene: NA; j_gene: TRBJ2-2; CDR3aa: CASSIRLSVLFF; CDR3nt: TGTGCCAGTAGTATAAGGCTGAGTGTGCTGTTTTTT
abundance: few; v_gene: TRBV29-1; d_gene: NA; j_gene: TRBJ1-1; CDR3aa: CSVTPGAFF; CDR3nt: TGCAGCGTCACCCCGGGAGCTTTCTTT
abundance: many; v_gene: TRBV7-7; d_gene: TRBD2; j_gene: TRBJ2-1; CDR3aa: CASSLGTSGGYNEQFF; CDR3nt: TGTGCTAGCAGCTTAGGGACTAGCGGGGGTTACAATGAGCAGTTCTTC
abundance: NA; v_gene: TRBV6-1; d_gene: NA; j_gene: TRBJ1-1; CDR3aa: CASSEQGPRSEAFF; CDR3nt: TGTGCCAGCAGTGAACAGGGGCCCCGTTCAGAAGCTTTCTTT
abundance: NA; v_gene: TRBV28; d_gene: TRBD1; j_gene: TRBJ1-3; CDR3aa: CASRSPSQGKFGNTIYF; CDR3nt: TGTGCCAGCAGATCCCCATCACAGGGGAAGTTCGGAAACACCATATATTTT
abundance: NA; v_gene: TRBV7-3; d_gene: NA; j_gene: TRBJ1-1; CDR3aa: CASRSQGDTEAFF; CDR3nt: TGTGCCAGCAGATCGCAAGGGGACACTGAAGCTTTCTTT
abundance: NA; v_gene: TRBV6-6; d_gene: NA; j_gene: TRBJ1-5; CDR3aa: CASSYSQGNQPQHF; CDR3nt: TGTGCCAGCAGTTACTCGCAAGGGAATCAGCCCCAGCATTTT
abundance: NA; v_gene: TRBV7-3; d_gene: TRBD1; j_gene: TRBJ2-5; CDR3aa: CASSLGTGDETQYF; CDR3nt: TGTGCCAGCAGCTTAGGGACAGGAGACGAGACCCAGTACTTC
abundance: NA; v_gene: TRBV2; d_gene: NA; j_gene: TRBJ1-5; CDR3aa: CASSDKGENQPQHF; CDR3nt: TGTGCCAGCAGTGATAAAGGCGAAAATCAGCCCCAGCATTTT
abundance: NA; v_gene: TRBV5-1; d_gene: NA; j_gene: TRBJ1-1; CDR3aa: CASSLGGLMNTEAFF; CDR3nt: TGCGCCAGCAGCTTGGGGGGACTCATGAACACTGAAGCTTTCTTT
abundance: NA; v_gene: TRBV5-1; d_gene: NA; j_gene: TRBJ1-5; CDR3aa: CASSYRTANQPQHF; CDR3nt: TGCGCCAGCAGCTACCGGACAGCTAATCAGCCCCAGCATTTT
abundance: NA; v_gene: TRBV7-2; d_gene: NA; j_gene: TRBJ2-2; CDR3aa: CASSLGSNTGELFF; CDR3nt: TGTGCCAGCAGCTTAGGGTCGAACACCGGGGAGCTGTTTTTT
abundance: few; v_gene: TRBV11-2; d_gene: NA; j_gene: TRBJ2-5; CDR3aa: CASSLDRTRYF; CDR3nt: TGTGCCAGCAGCTTAGATAGGACTCGGTACTTC
abundance: few; v_gene: TRBV7-2; d_gene: TRBD2; j_gene: TRBJ2-3; CDR3aa: CATPSGDTQYF; CDR3nt: TGTGCCACCCCTAGCGGAGATACGCAGTATTTT